This TCR beta chain emerged from a study of T cells in Graves' hyperthyroidism and ophthalmopathy. Amplified regions were TCR beta CDR3 sequences from RNA transcripts. RT-PCR in the first round (using the HTBI primer set) targeted the TCR CDR3. TCRdb reanalysed the multiplex PCR reads using MiXCR and keeps one entry per CDR3 protein. This sample yields approximately 640,000 distinct CDR3 sequences, of which approximately 15% are seen a single time; 15% belongs to the top ten. V lost 4 bases to trimming and J lost 0 bases, with 16 bases between them. In germline, CDR1 is MGHRA, CDR2 YSYEKL. CDR3 length equals 17 residues. About this clonotype: Antigen: not known.

Study-level results: A model of 13 V-J pairs discriminated ophthalmopathy from stable hyperthyroidism.

The sample comprised blood. The J gene is TRBJ2-1, the V gene TRBV4-1; D is unresolved. The clonotype comes from a man over 45 with Graves' hyperthyroidism. The CDR3 protein is CASSPIHGRSSYNEQFF. CDR3 DNA sequence: TGCGCCAGCAGCCCCATACACGGCCGGAGCTCCTACAATGAGCAGTTCTTC.